The 20 T cell receptor beta chains listed next were all sequenced from one sample in a study of response to subunit inactivated influenza vaccine. TCRdb reanalysed the RT-PCR reads using MiXCR and keeps one entry per CDR3 protein. This table holds roughly 710,000 distinct CDR3 sequences, 11% to 15% found once. The sample here was PBMCs from blood, taken less than 15 days before vaccination. The receptor source for this set is a man aged 45-65 years who received an inactivated influenza vaccine.

The chain recombines TRBV20-1 with TRBJ2-1; TRBD2 might be the D (6 bases). Germline assignment: CDR1 DFQATT and CDR2 SNEGSKA (reference sequence). The V and J ends lost 5 bases and 9 bases respectively, with 8 bases between them. The CDR3 is 10 amino acids. This CDR3 is CSAPSAEQFF. DNA for the CDR3: TGCAGTGCTCCTAGCGCTGAGCAGTTCTTC.

This clonotype has a handful of counts. The genes are TRBV19 and TRBJ1-1; 8 positions match TRBD1. V shed 7 bases, J shed 3 bases, and the junction held 16 bases outside the gene matches. Germline CDR1 is LNHDA and CDR2 is SQIVND (reference sequence). There are 17 residues in the CDR3. For the CDR3, the DNA is TGTGCCAGTAAGAAAAGCAGGGGGCGAGATCCGGACACTGAAGCTTTCTTT. This sequence encodes CASKKSRGRDPDTEAFF. Full variable domain (missing parts from reference TRBV19 and TRBJ1-1): DGGITQSPKYLFRKEGQNVTLSCEQNLNHDAMYWYRQDPGQGLRLIYYSQIVNDFQKGDIAEGYSVSREKKESFPLTVTSAQKNPTAFYLCASKKSRGRDPDTEAFFGQGTRLTVV.

This sequence joins TRBV3-1 and TRBJ1-5; weak D call: TRBD1 (5 bases). Trimming took 3 bases from V and 5 from J, leaving 17 bases between them. The germline V gene has CDR1 LGHDT and CDR2 YNNKEL (reference sequence). The CDR3 contains 16 residues. The DNA for the CDR3 is TGTGCCAGCAGCCATTACGGGGGTATGGGGGATCAGCCCCAGCATTTT. It specifies CASSHYGGMGDQPQHF.

The chain recombines TRBV18 with TRBJ1-3, with D unresolved. The CDR3 is made up of 14 amino acids. The germline CDR1 and CDR2 sequences are KGHSH and LQKENI. Trimming took off 3 bases at V and 5 bases at J, with 11 bases between the two ends. CDR3: CASSPGSSRNTIYF. The CDR3 DNA is TGTGCCAGCTCACCCGGGTCTAGTAGAAACACCATATATTTT.

This chain joins TRBV29-1 and TRBJ2-1; D not resolved. The CDR3 runs to 14 residues. V was shortened by 4 bases and J by 10 bases, with 20 bases between the two germline ends. CDR1 and CDR2 (germline): SQVTM, ANQGSEA. The CDR3 region has the DNA TGCAGCGTTGGTACGCTATTGGTGGGTGGGGAGCAGTTCTTC. Protein product: CSVGTLLVGGEQFF.

This clonotype has only a few counts. V usage is TRBV5-1 and J usage is TRBJ1-3, with TRBD1 matching over 9 bases. J gave up 0 bases and V 4 bases, and 11 bases lay outside the gene matches. Germline CDR1 and CDR2: SGHRS and YFSETQ. The CDR3 has 18 residues. The CDR3 DNA follows: TGCGCCAGCAGCCGTACGACAAGGACAGGGGCCTCTGGAAACACCATATATTTT. Its protein product is CASSRTTRTGASGNTIYF.

This clonotype was counted between two and nine times. This sequence joins TRBV20-1 and TRBJ1-2; perhaps TRBD1 as D (6 bases). The CDR3 covers 14 residues. The germline gives CDR1 DFQATT, CDR2 SNEGSKA (reference sequence). The ends were cut back, 5 bases at V and 4 bases at J, with 17 bases in the middle. The CDR3 DNA sequence: TGCAGTGCTTTCCCGGCAGGGGATAGCTATGGCTACACCTTC. As protein: CSAFPAGDSYGYTF.

The chain employs TRBV28 and TRBJ2-7; 8 bases are a match to TRBD1. V lost 6 bases and J lost 6; bases outside the gene matches: 7. Looked up from germline, CDR1 is MDHEN and CDR2 is SYDVKM. This CDR3 contains 13 residues. DNA for the CDR3: TGTGCCAGCAGCACTGACAGGGGAGTCGAGCAGTACTTC. Protein product: CASSTDRGVEQYF.

A few counts support this clonotype. This chain uses TRBV20-1 with TRBJ1-4; 9 bases map to TRBD1. The CDR3 extends over 14 amino acids. The ends lost 5 bases at V and 2 bases at J; junction bases unmatched: 3. CDR1 DFQATT and CDR2 SNEGSKA come from the germline V gene (reference sequence). CDR3 coding DNA: TGCAGTGCTCCCGACAGGGGGACTAATGAAAAACTGTTTTTT. It is translated as CSAPDRGTNEKLFF.

This clonotype was counted ten times or more. This chain links TRBV6-1 with TRBJ2-2, with 7 nucleotides matching TRBD1. The CDR3 is 15 residues long. Germline assignment: CDR1 MNHNS and CDR2 SASEGT. J gave up 2 bases and V 5 bases, and 5 bases lay outside the gene matches. CDR3 nucleotide sequence: TGTGCCAGCAGTACCCGGGACAGAAACACCGGGGAGCTGTTTTTT. This codes for CASSTRDRNTGELFF.

This chain's CDR3 is CASSQAFQTTNVELFF. The CDR3 DNA reads as TGCGCCAGCAGCCAAGCCTTTCAGACGACGAATGTGGAACTGTTTTTT. The chain links TRBV4-3 to TRBJ1-4; D not resolved. This CDR3 has 16 residues. Between the trimmed V and J ends, which lost 1 base and 12 bases, there was a span of 21 bases. Germline CDR1 and CDR2: LGHNA and YSLEER.

The rearrangement uses TRBV28 and TRBJ2-1, with D perhaps matching TRBD2 (6 bases). CDR1 and CDR2 from the germline V gene are MDHEN and SYDVKM. The CDR3 has 13 residues. The V end lost 2 bases, the J end lost 7 bases, and 9 bases lay between the germline ends. CDR3 region: CASSLRLVNEQFF. In DNA, the CDR3 is TGTGCCAGCAGTTTACGACTAGTAAATGAGCAGTTCTTC.

This clonotype came up a few times. Because the CDR3's place on the DNA is in doubt, the DNA is left out and the CDR3 is given as listed by TCRdb. The chain uses TRBV6-5 and TRBJ2-1; the table's D call TRBD2 went unverified against the DNA. In germline, CDR1 is MNHEY, CDR2 SVGAGI. Termini included, the CDR3 measures 15 amino acids. CDR3 sequence reads: CASSSSGGLANEQFF.

This clonotype was observed a handful of times. The chain employs TRBV6-1 and TRBJ1-2; D perhaps matches TRBD1 (5 bases). Trimming cost V 6 bases and J 4 bases, with 12 bases left between them. This CDR3 has 13 residues. The germline V gene encodes CDR1 MNHNS and CDR2 SASEGT. Written as DNA, the CDR3 is TGTGCCAGCAGCCGGGACGGGATCTATGGCTACACCTTC. Translated: CASSRDGIYGYTF.

The chain has TRBV4-1 and TRBJ1-4, with 12 bases matching TRBD1. Looked up from germline, CDR1 is MGHRA and CDR2 is YSYEKL. The CDR3 extends over 21 amino acids. V shed 2 bases, J shed 0 bases, and the junction held 13 bases outside the gene matches. CDR3 DNA sequence: TGCGCCAGCAGCCAAAACCCGACCGGGACAGGGGGCCAAGCAACTAATGAAAAACTGTTTTTT. Translated, it gives CASSQNPTGTGGQATNEKLFF.

There are a few counts of this clonotype. The gene calls are TRBV28 and TRBJ2-4, with D perhaps given as TRBD1 or TRBD2 (5 bases each). Trimming stripped 7 bases from V and 3 bases from J, with 16 bases between. The germline CDR1 and CDR2 sequences are MDHEN and SYDVKM. This CDR3 comprises 15 residues. The CDR3 here is CASKRGALFKNIQYF. The CDR3 bases are TGTGCCAGCAAGAGGGGCGCCCTATTCAAAAACATTCAGTACTTC.

This clonotype appeared a few times. The chain links TRBV4-2 to TRBJ1-2, with D unresolved. Trimming removed 1 base at V and 4 bases at J, with 10 bases between. The CDR3 covers 14 residues. Germline CDR1 reads LGHNA; CDR2 reads YNFKEQ. CDR3 bases: TGTGCCAGCAGCCAAGGATCTCAGCTCTATGGCTACACCTTC. Its protein product is CASSQGSQLYGYTF.

The V call is TRBV28, the J call TRBJ2-7; TRBD2 agrees at 9 bases. The germline V gene encodes CDR1 MDHEN and CDR2 SYDVKM. The ends lost 5 bases at V and 6 bases at J; junction bases unmatched: 17. This CDR3 comprises 17 residues. The CDR3 loop is CASSPPGGRAPLVEQYF. CDR3 coding DNA: TGTGCCAGCAGTCCCCCGGGCGGGAGGGCCCCATTGGTCGAGCAGTACTTC.

The chain recombines TRBV27 with TRBJ2-7, with TRBD1 as a possible D gene (5 bases). This CDR3 has 14 residues. Germline V gene sequence: CDR1 MNHEY, CDR2 SMNVEV (reference sequence). V dropped 2 bases and J dropped 3 bases, with 11 bases sitting between them. CDR3 in DNA: TGTGCCAGCAGTTTACGACGGCAGGGCTACGAGCAGTACTTC. It encodes CASSLRRQGYEQYF.

The chain recombines TRBV2 with TRBJ2-3; D is undetermined. V lost 5 bases and J lost 5, with 8 bases in between. Per the germline V gene, CDR1 is SNHLY and CDR2 is FYNNEI. The CDR3 runs to 12 residues. The CDR3 bases are TGTGCCAGCAGTCCTAGTCAAGATACGCAGTATTTT. This sequence encodes CASSPSQDTQYF.